Listed below are T cell receptor beta chains from one sample, sequenced in a study of blood T cell repertoires in COVID-19. Sequencing was performed with immunoSEQ multiplex PCR; in TCRdb, only in-frame clones are kept and a portion is missing. The data contain 150,000 to 200,000 clones, about 87% of them singletons. Material: peripheral blood. The receptors were gathered from a man aged 60 to 69 with acute or convalescent COVID-19. Each CDR3 is given without its conserved first and last residue. The D gene is left open where the match is weak.

V: TRBV5-4; D: -; CDR3: ASSLRETQY
V: TRBV10-2; D: TRBD1; CDR3: ASSQTGWSYNEQF
V: TRBV6-5; D: -; CDR3: ASRQGQSGNTIY
V: TRBV20-1; D: -; CDR3: SASRLRGATYQETQY
V: TRBV19; D: TRBD2; CDR3: ASSILAGPYEQY
V: TRBV15; D: TRBD1; CDR3: ATSRRGPDDTEAF
V: TRBV6-6; D: TRBD2; CDR3: ARRGGKTDTQY
V: TRBV28; D: -; CDR3: ASATQRGNQPQH
V: TRBV20-1; D: TRBD2; CDR3: SASENPGGPNTGELF
V: TRBV28; D: TRBD1; CDR3: ASSLPGQTNYGYT
V: TRBV27; D: -; CDR3: ASSLSVSQPQH